This TCR beta chain was observed in a study of T cells expressing NK-cell markers. Reanalyzing the 5' RACE reads, TCRdb keeps one entry per CDR3 protein, without DNA. Its clone listing holds under 200,000 distinct CDR3 sequences. This sequence was found in a woman aged 18-70 years in good health. The source material was blood T cells: a sorted CD56 or NKG2C T cell subset, CD4+ or CD8+ T cells, or bulk PBMC T cells (not recorded which).

This chain's CDR3 is CASSEGGGSQPQHF. This rearrangement joins TRBV2 to TRBJ1-5. The CDR3 has 14 amino acids. Looked up from germline, CDR1 is SNHLY and CDR2 is FYNNEI.